This T cell receptor (beta chain) emerged from a study of OX40 agonist ivuxolimab in advanced cancers. Enrollment shut out patients with autoimmune disease history or systemic immunosuppression. Study findings and constraints: In the 0.1 to 3.0 mg/kg range, CD4+ and CD8+ blood T cells had expanded clonally by week 6. Expanded clones were, on average, more numerous in CD8+ T cells than in CD4+. Expanded peripheral T cells had an undetermined antigen specificity.

Trimming pared 6 bases from V and 3 bases from J, leaving 8 bases between. Germline-derived CDR1 and CDR2 are MRHNA and SNTAGT. The CDR3 runs 13 residues. As concerns this clone: Its cognate antigen is unknown.

The method was immunoSEQ multiplex PCR; TCRdb's version includes in-frame clones alone and lacks a portion of them. The sample contains approximately 19,000 clones, about nine tenths of which appear only once. The TCR originated in an adult with an advanced solid tumor such as melanoma, head and neck, liver or kidney cancer. The V and J genes are TRBV6-4 and TRBJ2-2; no firm D call. Source: CD4+ or CD8+ T cells sorted from blood, taken in a trial of the OX40 agonist ivuxolimab. The CDR3 nucleotides read TGTGCCAGCAGCGCCGGAGACACCGGGGAGCTGTTTTTT. Protein: CASSAGDTGELFF.